These T cell receptor beta chains were read from a single sample in a study of graft-versus-host responses after intestinal transplantation. Only in-frame clones appear in the TCRdb table, and some are missing; sequencing was by immunoSEQ multiplex PCR. The sample includes fewer than 30,000 clones, approximately 96% of them seen just once. Source: PBMCs, taken more than 29 days after intestinal transplant. The receptors derive from a human patient who received an intestinal transplant, so some T cells may come from the graft donor. CDR3s include the opening cysteine and the closing phenylalanine or tryptophan. D genes are given only for firm matches. Where a row states a size, it is once, few, many or the class of an expanded clone; other rows omit it.

size: -
J: TRBJ1-1
D: TRBD1
V: TRBV5-1
CDR3: CASSLVDRQNTEAFF
DNA: TGCGCCAGCAGCTTGGTGGACAGGCAGAACACTGAAGCTTTCTTT

size: -
J: TRBJ2-1
D: -
V: TRBV4-1
CDR3: CASSLLGGPNEQFF
DNA: TGCGCCAGCAGCCTTTTGGGGGGGCCGAATGAGCAGTTCTTC

size: -
J: TRBJ2-7
D: TRBD1
V: TRBV11-2
CDR3: CASSADRDEQYF
DNA: TGTGCCAGCAGCGCCGACAGGGACGAGCAGTACTTC

size: -
J: TRBJ2-7
D: -
V: TRBV4-1
CDR3: CASSQDDSRVYEQYF
DNA: TGCGCCAGCAGCCAAGATGACAGCAGGGTATACGAGCAGTACTTC

size: -
J: TRBJ2-7
D: -
V: TRBV18
CDR3: CASSPRLAVSYEQYF
DNA: TGTGCCAGCTCACCACGGTTAGCGGTTAGCTACGAGCAGTACTTC

size: -
J: TRBJ1-6
D: TRBD1
V: TRBV14
CDR3: CASSQTGRGSPLHF
DNA: TGTGCCAGCAGCCAGACAGGGAGGGGTTCACCCCTCCACTTT

size: -
J: TRBJ1-3
D: -
V: TRBV18
CDR3: CASSPLDTGNTIYF
DNA: TGTGCCAGCTCACCTCTCGATACTGGAAACACCATATATTTT

size: -
J: TRBJ2-1
D: -
V: TRBV19
CDR3: CASSSRGNEQFF
DNA: TGTGCCAGTAGTAGTAGGGGGAATGAGCAGTTCTTC

size: -
J: TRBJ1-5
D: -
V: TRBV4-3
CDR3: CASSQDWRSNQPQHF
DNA: TGCGCCAGCAGCCAAGATTGGAGGTCCAATCAGCCCCAGCATTTT

size: -
J: TRBJ2-3
D: -
V: TRBV27
CDR3: CASSPGSWTAWYF
DNA: TGTGCCAGCAGTCCTGGGTCTTGGACAGCCTGGTATTTT

size: -
J: TRBJ1-2
D: TRBD1
V: TRBV18
CDR3: CASSPTTGDYGYTF
DNA: TGTGCCAGCTCACCTACGACAGGGGACTATGGCTACACCTTC

size: -
J: TRBJ1-1
D: -
V: TRBV7-2
CDR3: CASSLGDPRGFF
DNA: TGTGCCAGCAGCTTAGGAGATCCCAGGGGCTTCTTT

size: -
J: TRBJ1-4
D: TRBD1
V: TRBV5-1
CDR3: CASSLGDRVPGEKLFF
DNA: TGCGCCAGCAGCTTGGGGGACAGGGTCCCGGGTGAAAAACTGTTTTTT

size: -
J: TRBJ1-2
D: -
V: TRBV28
CDR3: CASSAGGETGYTF
DNA: TGTGCCAGCAGCGCGGGAGGGGAAACAGGCTACACCTTC

size: -
J: TRBJ1-5
D: -
V: TRBV5-1
CDR3: CASSSDGNQPQHF
DNA: TGCGCCAGCAGCTCCGATGGGAATCAGCCCCAGCATTTT

size: -
J: TRBJ2-5
D: -
V: TRBV6-1
CDR3: CASSEAAGAGYETQYF
DNA: TGTGCCAGCAGTGAAGCTGCAGGGGCCGGTTATGAGACCCAGTACTTC

size: -
J: TRBJ2-2
D: -
V: TRBV21-1
CDR3: CASSPTSGAGTGELFF
DNA: TGTGCCAGCAGCCCTACTAGCGGGGCTGGGACCGGGGAGCTGTTTTTT

size: -
J: TRBJ1-2
D: TRBD1
V: TRBV5-1
CDR3: CASSLPAGTGLLNYGYTF
DNA: TGCGCCAGCAGCTTACCCGCCGGGACAGGGTTGCTCAACTATGGCTACACCTTC

size: -
J: TRBJ2-7
D: TRBD2
V: TRBV10-1
CDR3: CAIQGTSGLRPTEQYF
DNA: TGCGCCATTCAGGGTACTAGCGGGTTACGACCTACTGAGCAGTACTTC

size: -
J: TRBJ1-1
D: -
V: TRBV6-5
CDR3: CASSYTGGTEAFF
DNA: TGTGCCAGCAGTTACACCGGGGGCACTGAAGCTTTCTTT

size: -
J: TRBJ2-7
D: TRBD1
V: TRBV7-9
CDR3: CASSTPRDRGSGGEQYF
DNA: TGTGCCAGCAGCACACCCCGGGACAGGGGATCAGGGGGCGAGCAGTACTTC

size: -
J: TRBJ2-7
D: -
V: TRBV28
CDR3: CASSPSQISEQYF
DNA: TGTGCCAGCAGTCCCTCACAGATTTCCGAGCAGTACTTC

size: -
J: TRBJ2-7
D: TRBD1
V: TRBV4-1
CDR3: CASSQEFPGQGYEQYF
DNA: TGCGCCAGCAGCCAAGAATTCCCCGGACAGGGCTACGAGCAGTACTTC

size: -
J: TRBJ2-7
D: -
V: TRBV30
CDR3: CAWSVSTEQYF
DNA: TGTGCCTGGAGCGTATCGACCGAGCAGTACTTC

size: -
J: TRBJ1-6
D: -
V: TRBV5-8
CDR3: CASSLGGNSPLHF
DNA: TGTGCCAGCAGCTTGGGGGGGAATTCACCCCTCCACTTT

size: -
J: TRBJ2-1
D: -
V: TRBV6-5
CDR3: CASSLGGSYNEQFF
DNA: TGTGCCAGCAGTCTGGGGGGTTCCTACAATGAGCAGTTCTTC

size: -
J: TRBJ1-1
D: TRBD1
V: TRBV28
CDR3: CASSSEAGTGGEAFF
DNA: TGTGCCAGCAGTAGCGAGGCAGGGACAGGTGGAGAAGCTTTCTTT

size: -
J: TRBJ1-1
D: TRBD1
V: TRBV5-1
CDR3: CASSLDPGQQNTEAFF
DNA: TGCGCCAGCAGCTTGGACCCGGGACAGCAGAACACTGAAGCTTTCTTT

size: -
J: TRBJ1-2
D: -
V: TRBV2
CDR3: CASSETLGYTF
DNA: TGTGCCAGCAGTGAAACTCTAGGCTACACCTTC

size: -
J: TRBJ2-3
D: -
V: TRBV27
CDR3: CASSGGWGTDTQYF
DNA: TGTGCCAGCAGTGGAGGATGGGGAACAGATACGCAGTATTTT

size: -
J: TRBJ2-7
D: TRBD2
V: TRBV4-3
CDR3: CASSQLWTSGHYEQYF
DNA: TGCGCCAGCAGCCAACTCTGGACTAGCGGCCACTACGAGCAGTACTTC

size: -
J: TRBJ1-2
D: -
V: TRBV7-6
CDR3: CASSLGGLYGYTF
DNA: TGTGCCAGCAGCTTAGGAGGGCTCTATGGCTACACCTTC

size: -
J: TRBJ1-2
D: -
V: TRBV7-9
CDR3: CASSLYREVYGYTF
DNA: TGTGCCAGCAGCTTATACAGGGAGGTCTATGGCTACACCTTC

size: -
J: TRBJ2-1
D: TRBD2
V: TRBV5-5
CDR3: CASSASGGYNEQFF
DNA: TGTGCCAGCAGTGCCAGCGGGGGCTACAATGAGCAGTTCTTC

size: once
J: TRBJ1-4
D: TRBD1
V: TRBV6-1
CDR3: CASSEARTGVSEKLFF
DNA: TGTGCCAGCAGTGAAGCCCGGACAGGGGTATCCGAAAAACTGTTTTTT

size: -
J: TRBJ2-1
D: TRBD2
V: TRBV25-1
CDR3: CASSLAGGPNEQFF
DNA: TGTGCCAGCAGTTTAGCGGGAGGGCCCAATGAGCAGTTCTTC

size: -
J: TRBJ2-6
D: -
V: TRBV18
CDR3: CASSPGLSSGANVLTF
DNA: TGTGCCAGCTCACCGGGACTCAGCTCTGGGGCCAACGTCCTGACTTTC

size: -
J: TRBJ2-7
D: -
V: TRBV4-3
CDR3: CASSQERGYEQYF
DNA: TGCGCCAGCAGCCAAGAAAGGGGTTACGAGCAGTACTTC

size: -
J: TRBJ2-7
D: -
V: TRBV7-9
CDR3: CASSPLGQRSSYEQYF
DNA: TGTGCCAGCAGCCCACTTGGACAGCGAAGCTCCTACGAGCAGTACTTC

size: -
J: TRBJ1-4
D: -
V: TRBV6-6
CDR3: CASMLGEKLFF
DNA: TGTGCCAGCATGTTAGGTGAAAAACTGTTTTTT

size: -
J: TRBJ1-6
D: -
V: TRBV7-9
CDR3: CASSFGGYNSPLHF
DNA: TGTGCCAGCAGCTTCGGGGGGTATAATTCACCCCTCCACTTT